This is a list of T cell receptor beta chains from one sample in a study of tumor T cells in aggressive B-cell lymphoma. This table comes from immunoSEQ multiplex PCR, and its TCRdb copy is limited to in-frame clones, with some not included. The sample yields about 3,000 clones, about 94% seen once. The sample consisted of tumor tissue. The receptors originated from an adult with diffuse large B cell lymphoma. The CDR3 runs from the conserved cysteine through the conserved F or W. The order of the fields is D gene, clone size, J gene, CDR3 length, V gene, CDR3 DNA, CDR3 protein. A D gene is named only where the DNA matches it firmly. Clone size is stated in some rows and not others, as once, few, many or a class when expanded.

TRBD1,NA,TRBJ1-2,16,TRBV28,TGTGCCAGCAGCTCGGGAGGCACAGGGGGCGGGAGGGGCTACACCTTC,CASSSGGTGGGRGYTF
TRBD2,once,TRBJ2-7,14,TRBV30,TGTGCCTGGAGTGTGGCTAGCGGGAGGGTCGAGCAGTACTTC,CAWSVASGRVEQYF
TRBD1,NA,TRBJ2-1,17,TRBV7-2,TGTGCCAGCAGCTTAGTTACGACAGGGGTTGGGGGGAGTGAGCAGTTCTTC,CASSLVTTGVGGSEQFF
TRBD1,once,TRBJ2-5,14,TRBV10-3,TGTGCCACTACAGACAGGGGACTCCAAGAGACCCAGTACTTC,CATTDRGLQETQYF
NA,NA,TRBJ2-7,12,TRBV14,TGTGCCAGCAGCCAATCAGGGGACGAGCAGTACTTC,CASSQSGDEQYF
TRBD1,NA,TRBJ1-1,15,TRBV27,TGTGCCAGCAGCGACCCGGGACAGGGGAACACTGAAGCTTTCTTT,CASSDPGQGNTEAFF
TRBD1,NA,TRBJ2-7,17,TRBV27,TGTGCCAGCAGTTTAATCCCCCCGGACAGGAGCTCCTACAAGCAGTACTTC,CASSLIPPDRSSYKQYF
TRBD2,NA,TRBJ2-3,16,TRBV2,TGTGCCAGCAGCGCGGGACTAGCGGGAAGCACAGATACGCAGTATTTT,CASSAGLAGSTDTQYF
TRBD2,NA,TRBJ2-1,14,TRBV30,TGTGCCTGGAGGACTAGCGGGAGAGGGAATGAGCAGTTCTTC,CAWRTSGRGNEQFF
TRBD2,once,TRBJ2-1,13,TRBV30,TGTGCCTGGAGTGGTGGGGGGGTGAAGGGGCAGTTCTTC,CAWSGGGVKGQFF
TRBD1,NA,TRBJ2-3,14,TRBV25-1,TGTGCCAGCAGTGACACAGGGGGCACAGATACGCAGTATTTT,CASSDTGGTDTQYF
TRBD2,NA,TRBJ2-7,15,TRBV5-1,TGCGCCAGCAGCTTGTCTAGCGGGAGATCCTACGAGCAGTACTTC,CASSLSSGRSYEQYF
TRBD2,NA,TRBJ2-5,15,TRBV5-1,TGCGCCAGCAGCTTGACCGGGAGGGCCGGAGAGACCCAGTACTTC,CASSLTGRAGETQYF
TRBD2,NA,TRBJ2-3,15,TRBV7-2,TGTGCCAGCAGCCCCTATGGGGGAGGGACAGATACGCAGTATTTT,CASSPYGGGTDTQYF
NA,once,TRBJ2-7,16,TRBV4-1,TGCGCCAGCAGCCAAGACTTTAAACAGGTTTCCTACGAGCAGTACTTC,CASSQDFKQVSYEQYF
NA,NA,TRBJ1-1,16,TRBV4-2,TGTGCCAGCAGCCTGGGAACAGGGACGCTGAACACTGAAGCTTTCTTT,CASSLGTGTLNTEAFF
NA,NA,TRBJ2-5,12,TRBV11-2,TGTGCCAGCAGCTTCAACGGGGAGACCCAGTACTTC,CASSFNGETQYF
NA,NA,TRBJ1-5,14,TRBV5-1,TGCGCCAGCAGCTTTGGCGGAATCAATCAGCCCCAGCATTTT,CASSFGGINQPQHF
NA,NA,TRBJ2-7,15,TRBV27,TGTGCCAGCACCCTTTACGGGGACTCGTCCTACGAGCAGTACTTC,CASTLYGDSSYEQYF
TRBD1,once,TRBJ1-1,12,TRBV29-1,TGCAGCGTTCAGTTTGACAGGGTTGAAGCTTTCTTT,CSVQFDRVEAFF
NA,NA,TRBJ2-7,13,TRBV5-4,TGTGCCAGCAGACCAGACAGGAACTACGAGCAGTACTTC,CASRPDRNYEQYF
NA,NA,TRBJ1-1,14,TRBV19,TGTGCCAGTAGTGTGCAGGAATTGAACACTGAAGCTTTCTTT,CASSVQELNTEAFF
TRBD2,NA,TRBJ2-7,16,TRBV6-5,TGTGCCAGCAGTTACTCAGGTAGCGGGGCCTCCTACGAGCAGTACTTC,CASSYSGSGASYEQYF
NA,NA,TRBJ1-6,13,TRBV5-1,TGCGCCAGCAGCTTGGGGGGGGTTTCACCCCTCCACTTT,CASSLGGVSPLHF
NA,once,TRBJ2-7,14,TRBV30,TGTGCCTGGAGTGGTGGGAGGTCCCTTTACGAGCAGTACTTC,CAWSGGRSLYEQYF
NA,NA,TRBJ1-1,13,TRBV30,TGTGCCTGGAATCTGGGGCAGGGCACTGAAGCTTTCTTT,CAWNLGQGTEAFF